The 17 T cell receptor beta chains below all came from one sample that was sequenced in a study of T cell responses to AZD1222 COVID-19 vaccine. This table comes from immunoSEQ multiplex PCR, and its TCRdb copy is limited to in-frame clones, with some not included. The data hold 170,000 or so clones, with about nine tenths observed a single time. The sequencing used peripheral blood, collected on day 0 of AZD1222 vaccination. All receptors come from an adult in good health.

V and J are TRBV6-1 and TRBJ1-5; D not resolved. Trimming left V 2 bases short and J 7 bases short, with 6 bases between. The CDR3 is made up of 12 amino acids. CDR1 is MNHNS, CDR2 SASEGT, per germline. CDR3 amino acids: CASSERRQPQHF. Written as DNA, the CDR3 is TGTGCCAGCAGTGAAAGGAGGCAGCCCCAGCATTTT.

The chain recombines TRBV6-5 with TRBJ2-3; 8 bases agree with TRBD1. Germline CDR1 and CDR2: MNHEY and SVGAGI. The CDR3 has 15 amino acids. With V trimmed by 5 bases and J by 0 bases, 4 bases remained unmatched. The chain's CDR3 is CASSLGTGSTDTQYF. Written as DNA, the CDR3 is TGTGCCAGCAGTCTGGGGACAGGTAGCACAGATACGCAGTATTTT.

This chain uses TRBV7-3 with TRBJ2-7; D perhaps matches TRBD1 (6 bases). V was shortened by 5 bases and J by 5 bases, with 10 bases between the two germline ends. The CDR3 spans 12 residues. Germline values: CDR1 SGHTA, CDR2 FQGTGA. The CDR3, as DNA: TGTGCCAGCAGCACTGGGGGCGACGAGCAGTACTTC. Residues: CASSTGGDEQYF.

In DNA form, the CDR3 reads TGTGCCAGCGGGAGAGACGGGGATTTCTATAATTCACCCCTCCACTTT. Its translation: CASGRDGDFYNSPLHF. The chain has TRBV3-1 (or the pseudogene TRBV3-2) and TRBJ1-6; D is unclear. Germline V gene sequence: CDR1 LGHDT, CDR2 YNNKEL (reference sequence). The CDR3 has 16 amino acids. Trimming took 8 bases from V and 3 from J, leaving 17 bases between them.

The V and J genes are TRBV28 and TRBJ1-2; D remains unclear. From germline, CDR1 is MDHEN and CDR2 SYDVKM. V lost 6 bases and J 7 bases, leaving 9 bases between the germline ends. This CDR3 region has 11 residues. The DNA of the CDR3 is TGTGCCAGCAGACAAAAGGGTGGCTACACCTTC. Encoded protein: CASRQKGGYTF.

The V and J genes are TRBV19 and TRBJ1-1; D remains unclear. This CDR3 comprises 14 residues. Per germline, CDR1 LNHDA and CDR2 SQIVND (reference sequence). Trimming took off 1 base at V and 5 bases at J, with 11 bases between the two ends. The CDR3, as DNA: TGTGCCAGTAGTATAGGGGGATCGGGGACTGAAGCTTTCTTT. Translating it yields CASSIGGSGTEAFF.

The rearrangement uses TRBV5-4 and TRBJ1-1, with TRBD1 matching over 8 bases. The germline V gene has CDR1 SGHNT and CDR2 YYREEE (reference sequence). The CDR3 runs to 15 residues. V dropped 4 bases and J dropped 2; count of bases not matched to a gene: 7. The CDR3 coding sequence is TGTGCCAGCAGCCGGTTGGACAGGGCAAACACTGAAGCTTTCTTT. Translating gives CASSRLDRANTEAFF.

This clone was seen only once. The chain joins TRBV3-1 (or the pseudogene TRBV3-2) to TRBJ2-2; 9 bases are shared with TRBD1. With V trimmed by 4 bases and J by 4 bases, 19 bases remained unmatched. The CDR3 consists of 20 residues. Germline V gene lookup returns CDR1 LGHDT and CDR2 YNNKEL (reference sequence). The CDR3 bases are TGTGCCAGCAGCCTATATTCGGGACAGGGAGTCTCCGGGGTCACCGGGGAGCTGTTTTTT. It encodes CASSLYSGQGVSGVTGELFF.

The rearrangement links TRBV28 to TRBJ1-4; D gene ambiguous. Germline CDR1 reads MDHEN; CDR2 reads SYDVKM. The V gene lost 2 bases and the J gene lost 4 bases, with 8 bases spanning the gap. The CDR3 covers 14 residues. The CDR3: CASSLGQVNEKLFF. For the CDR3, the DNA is TGTGCCAGCAGTTTAGGTCAGGTTAATGAAAAACTGTTTTTT.

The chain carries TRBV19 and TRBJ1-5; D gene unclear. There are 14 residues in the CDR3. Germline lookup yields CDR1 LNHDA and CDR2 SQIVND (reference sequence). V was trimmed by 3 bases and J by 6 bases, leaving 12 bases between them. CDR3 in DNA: TGTGCCAGTAGTATGGCCGGAATAGGTCAGCCCCAGCATTTT. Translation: CASSMAGIGQPQHF.

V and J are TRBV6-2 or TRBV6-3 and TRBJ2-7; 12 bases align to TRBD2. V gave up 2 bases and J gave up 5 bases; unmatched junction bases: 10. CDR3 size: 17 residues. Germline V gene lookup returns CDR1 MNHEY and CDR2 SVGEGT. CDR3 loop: CASSYAASGGAADEQYF. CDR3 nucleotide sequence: TGTGCCAGCAGTTACGCGGCTAGCGGGGGGGCGGCCGACGAGCAGTACTTC.

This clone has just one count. CDR3 protein: CASSLMEGTRYEQFF. CDR3 bases: TGTGCCAGCAGCCTTATGGAGGGGACTAGATATGAGCAGTTCTTC. The gene calls are TRBV6-5 and TRBJ2-1; 8 nucleotides line up with TRBD2. This CDR3 contains 15 residues. Losses at the gene ends were 6 bases for V and 8 bases for J; bases not matched to a gene: 12. Germline CDR1 and CDR2: MNHEY and SVGAGI.

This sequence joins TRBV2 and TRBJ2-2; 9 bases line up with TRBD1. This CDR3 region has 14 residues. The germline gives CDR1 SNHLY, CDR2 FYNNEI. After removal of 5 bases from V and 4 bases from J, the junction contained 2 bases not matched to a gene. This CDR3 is CASSIQGATGELFF. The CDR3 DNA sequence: TGTGCCAGCAGTATACAGGGGGCCACCGGGGAGCTGTTTTTT.

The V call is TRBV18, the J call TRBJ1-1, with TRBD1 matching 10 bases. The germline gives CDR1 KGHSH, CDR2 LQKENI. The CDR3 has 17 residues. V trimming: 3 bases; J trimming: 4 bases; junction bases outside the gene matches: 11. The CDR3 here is CASSPNRQGAGSTEAFF. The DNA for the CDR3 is TGTGCCAGCTCACCGAACAGACAGGGGGCGGGAAGCACTGAAGCTTTCTTT.

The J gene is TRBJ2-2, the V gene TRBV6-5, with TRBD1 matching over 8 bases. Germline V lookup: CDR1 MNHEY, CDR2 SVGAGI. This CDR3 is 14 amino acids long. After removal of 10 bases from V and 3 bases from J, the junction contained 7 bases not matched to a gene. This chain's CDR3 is CATGQGADTGELFF. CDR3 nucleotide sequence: TGTGCCACCGGACAGGGCGCGGACACCGGGGAGCTGTTTTTT.

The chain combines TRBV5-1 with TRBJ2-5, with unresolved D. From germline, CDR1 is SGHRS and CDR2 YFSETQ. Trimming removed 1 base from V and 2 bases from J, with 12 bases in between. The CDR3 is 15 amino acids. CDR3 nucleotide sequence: TGCGCCAGCAGCTTGATGCGGCAGCAACAAGAGACCCAGTACTTC. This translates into CASSLMRQQQETQYF.

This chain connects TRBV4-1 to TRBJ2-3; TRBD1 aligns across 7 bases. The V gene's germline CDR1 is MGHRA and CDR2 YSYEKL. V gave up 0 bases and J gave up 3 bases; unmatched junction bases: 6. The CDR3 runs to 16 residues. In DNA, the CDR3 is TGCGCCAGCAGCCAAGACCCGACAGGGAGAACAGATACGCAGTATTTT. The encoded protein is CASSQDPTGRTDTQYF.